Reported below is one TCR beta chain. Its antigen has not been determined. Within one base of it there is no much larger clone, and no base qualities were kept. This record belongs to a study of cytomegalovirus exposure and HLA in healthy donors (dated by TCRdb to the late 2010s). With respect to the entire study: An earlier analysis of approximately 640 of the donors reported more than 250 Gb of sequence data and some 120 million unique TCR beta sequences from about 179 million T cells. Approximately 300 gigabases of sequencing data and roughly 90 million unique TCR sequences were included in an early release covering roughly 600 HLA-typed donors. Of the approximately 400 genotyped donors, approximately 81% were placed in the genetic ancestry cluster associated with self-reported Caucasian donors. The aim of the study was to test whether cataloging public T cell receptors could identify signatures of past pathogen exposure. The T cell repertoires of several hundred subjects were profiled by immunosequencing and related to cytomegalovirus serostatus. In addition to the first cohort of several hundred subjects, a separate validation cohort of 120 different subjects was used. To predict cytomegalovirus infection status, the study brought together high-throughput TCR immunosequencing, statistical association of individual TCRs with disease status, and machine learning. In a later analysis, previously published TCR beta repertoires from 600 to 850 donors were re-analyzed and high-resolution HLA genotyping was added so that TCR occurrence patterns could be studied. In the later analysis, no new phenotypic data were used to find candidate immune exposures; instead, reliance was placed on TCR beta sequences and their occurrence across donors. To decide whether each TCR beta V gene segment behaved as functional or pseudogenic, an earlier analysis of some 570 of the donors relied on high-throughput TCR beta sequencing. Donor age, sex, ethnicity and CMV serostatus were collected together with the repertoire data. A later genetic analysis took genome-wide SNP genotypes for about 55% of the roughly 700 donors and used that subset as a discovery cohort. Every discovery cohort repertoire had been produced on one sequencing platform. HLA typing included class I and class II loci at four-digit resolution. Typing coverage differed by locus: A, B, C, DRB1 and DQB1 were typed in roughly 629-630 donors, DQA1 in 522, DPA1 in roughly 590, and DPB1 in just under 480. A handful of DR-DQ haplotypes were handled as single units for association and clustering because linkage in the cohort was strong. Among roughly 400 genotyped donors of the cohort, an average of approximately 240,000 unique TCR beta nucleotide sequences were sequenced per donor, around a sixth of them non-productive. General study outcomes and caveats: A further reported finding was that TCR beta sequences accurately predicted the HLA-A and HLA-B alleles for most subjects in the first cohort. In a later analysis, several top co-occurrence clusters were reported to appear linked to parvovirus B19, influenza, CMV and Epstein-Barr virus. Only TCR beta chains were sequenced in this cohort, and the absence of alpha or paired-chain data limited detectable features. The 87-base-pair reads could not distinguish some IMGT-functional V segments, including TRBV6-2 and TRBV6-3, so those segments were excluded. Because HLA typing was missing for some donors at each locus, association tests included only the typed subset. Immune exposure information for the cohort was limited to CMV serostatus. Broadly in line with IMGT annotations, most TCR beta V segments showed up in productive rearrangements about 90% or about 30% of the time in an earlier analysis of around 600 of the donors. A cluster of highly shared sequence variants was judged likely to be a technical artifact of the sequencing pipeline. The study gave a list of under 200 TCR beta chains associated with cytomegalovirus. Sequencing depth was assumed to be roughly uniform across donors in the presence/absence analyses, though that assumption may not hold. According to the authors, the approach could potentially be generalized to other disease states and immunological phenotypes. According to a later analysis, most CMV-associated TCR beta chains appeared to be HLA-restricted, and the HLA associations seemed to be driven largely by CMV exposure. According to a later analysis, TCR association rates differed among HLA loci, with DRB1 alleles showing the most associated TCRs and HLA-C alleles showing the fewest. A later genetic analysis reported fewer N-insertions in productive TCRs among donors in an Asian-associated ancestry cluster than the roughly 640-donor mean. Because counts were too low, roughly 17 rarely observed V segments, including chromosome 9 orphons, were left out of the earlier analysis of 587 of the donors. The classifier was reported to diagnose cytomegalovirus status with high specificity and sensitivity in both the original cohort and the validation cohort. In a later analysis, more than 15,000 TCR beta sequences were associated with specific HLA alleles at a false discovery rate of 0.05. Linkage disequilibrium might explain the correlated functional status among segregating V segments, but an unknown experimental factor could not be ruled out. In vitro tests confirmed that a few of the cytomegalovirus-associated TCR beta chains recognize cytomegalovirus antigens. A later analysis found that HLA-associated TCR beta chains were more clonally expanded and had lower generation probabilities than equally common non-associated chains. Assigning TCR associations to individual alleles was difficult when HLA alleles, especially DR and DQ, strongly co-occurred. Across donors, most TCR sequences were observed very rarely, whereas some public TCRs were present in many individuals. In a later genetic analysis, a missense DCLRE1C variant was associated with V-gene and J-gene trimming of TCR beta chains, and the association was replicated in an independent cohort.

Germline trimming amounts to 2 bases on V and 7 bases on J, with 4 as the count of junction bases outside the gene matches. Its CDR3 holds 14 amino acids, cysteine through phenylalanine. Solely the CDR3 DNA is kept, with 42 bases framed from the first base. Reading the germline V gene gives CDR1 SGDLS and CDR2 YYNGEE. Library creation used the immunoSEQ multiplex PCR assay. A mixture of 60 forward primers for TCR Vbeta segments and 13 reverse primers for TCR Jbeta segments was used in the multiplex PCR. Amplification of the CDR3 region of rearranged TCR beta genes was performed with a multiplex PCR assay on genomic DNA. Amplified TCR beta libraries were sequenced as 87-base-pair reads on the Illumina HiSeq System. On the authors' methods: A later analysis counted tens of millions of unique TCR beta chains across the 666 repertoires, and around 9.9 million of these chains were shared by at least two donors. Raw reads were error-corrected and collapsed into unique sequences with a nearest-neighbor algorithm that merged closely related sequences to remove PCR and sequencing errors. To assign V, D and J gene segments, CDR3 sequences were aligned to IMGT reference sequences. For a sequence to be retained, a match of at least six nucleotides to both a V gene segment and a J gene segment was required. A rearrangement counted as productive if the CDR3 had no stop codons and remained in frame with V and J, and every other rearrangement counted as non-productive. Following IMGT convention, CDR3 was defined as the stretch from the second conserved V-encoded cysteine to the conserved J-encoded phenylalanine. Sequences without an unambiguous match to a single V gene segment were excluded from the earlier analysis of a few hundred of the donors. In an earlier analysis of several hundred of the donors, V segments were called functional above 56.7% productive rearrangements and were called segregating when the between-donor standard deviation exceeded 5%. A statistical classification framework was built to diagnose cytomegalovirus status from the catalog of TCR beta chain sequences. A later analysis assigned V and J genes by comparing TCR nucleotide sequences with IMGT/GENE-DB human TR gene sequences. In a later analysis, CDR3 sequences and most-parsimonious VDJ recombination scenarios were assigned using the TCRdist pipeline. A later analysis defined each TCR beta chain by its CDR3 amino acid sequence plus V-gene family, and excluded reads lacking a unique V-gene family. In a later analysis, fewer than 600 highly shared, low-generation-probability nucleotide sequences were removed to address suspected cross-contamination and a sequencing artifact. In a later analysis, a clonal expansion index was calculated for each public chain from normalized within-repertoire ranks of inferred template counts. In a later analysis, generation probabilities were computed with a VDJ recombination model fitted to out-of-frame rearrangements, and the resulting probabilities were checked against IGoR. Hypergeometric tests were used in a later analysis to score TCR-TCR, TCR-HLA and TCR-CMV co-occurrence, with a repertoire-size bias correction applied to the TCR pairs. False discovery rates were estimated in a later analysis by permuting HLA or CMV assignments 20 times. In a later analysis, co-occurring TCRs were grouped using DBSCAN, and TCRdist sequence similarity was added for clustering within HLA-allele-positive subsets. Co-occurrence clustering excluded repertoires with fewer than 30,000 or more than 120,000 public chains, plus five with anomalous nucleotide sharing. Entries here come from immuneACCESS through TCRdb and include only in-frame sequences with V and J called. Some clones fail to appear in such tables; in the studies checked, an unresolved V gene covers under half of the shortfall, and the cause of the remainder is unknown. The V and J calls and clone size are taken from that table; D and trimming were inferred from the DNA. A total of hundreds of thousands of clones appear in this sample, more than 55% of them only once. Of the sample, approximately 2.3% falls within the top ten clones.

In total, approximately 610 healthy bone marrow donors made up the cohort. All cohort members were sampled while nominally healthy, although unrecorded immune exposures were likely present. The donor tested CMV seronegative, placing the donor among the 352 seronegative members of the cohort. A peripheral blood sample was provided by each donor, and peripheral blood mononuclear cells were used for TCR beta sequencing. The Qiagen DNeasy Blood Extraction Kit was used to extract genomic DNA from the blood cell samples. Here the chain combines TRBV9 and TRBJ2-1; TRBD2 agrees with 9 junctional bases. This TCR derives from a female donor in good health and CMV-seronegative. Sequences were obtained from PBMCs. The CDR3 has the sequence CASSVPTSGNEQFF. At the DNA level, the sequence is TGTGCCAGCAGCGTTCCGACTAGCGGTAATGAGCAGTTCTTC.